This T cell receptor (beta chain) emerged from a study of CD8+CD57+ T cells in acquired aplastic anemia. Study conclusions and caveats: Comparison of patients with controls identified approximately 28 shared CD8+ CDR3 sequences. No significant patient-versus-control difference appeared in CD8+ Simpson's diversity.

V was clipped by 2 bases and J by 6 bases, with 17 bases between them. The CDR3 length is 16 residues. To note about this clonotype: Its antigen is undetermined.

Profiling of TCR beta VDJ combinations and CDR3 sequences used genomic DNA as template. TCRdb re-called the reads through MiXCR, storing one row per CDR3 protein. This table has 150,000 to 200,000 distinct CDR3 sequences, over 60% appearing once. The sample consisted of sorted CD4+, CD8+, or CD8+CD57+ T cells (not recorded which) from PBMCs. J is TRBJ1-3 and V is TRBV12-3 or TRBV12-4, with D perhaps TRBD1 (6 bases). This TCR was sampled from a human donor with severe aplastic anemia or a healthy control (not recorded which). For the CDR3, the DNA is TGTGCCAGCAGTTTATCAGGGATCGGGGGCAAAAACACCATATATTTT. Protein sequence: CASSLSGIGGKNTIYF.